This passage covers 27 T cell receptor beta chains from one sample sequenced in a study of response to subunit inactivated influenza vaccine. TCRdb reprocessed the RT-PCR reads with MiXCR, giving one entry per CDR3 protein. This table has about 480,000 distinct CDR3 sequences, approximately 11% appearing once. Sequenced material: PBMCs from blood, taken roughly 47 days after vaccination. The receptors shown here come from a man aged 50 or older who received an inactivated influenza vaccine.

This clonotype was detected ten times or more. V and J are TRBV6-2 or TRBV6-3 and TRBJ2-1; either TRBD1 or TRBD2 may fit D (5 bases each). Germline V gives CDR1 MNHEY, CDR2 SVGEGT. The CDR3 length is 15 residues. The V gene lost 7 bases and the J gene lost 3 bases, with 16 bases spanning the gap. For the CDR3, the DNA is TGTGCCAGCAAAGAGGGACCGATAGTCTACAATGAGCAGTTCTTC. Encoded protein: CASKEGPIVYNEQFF.

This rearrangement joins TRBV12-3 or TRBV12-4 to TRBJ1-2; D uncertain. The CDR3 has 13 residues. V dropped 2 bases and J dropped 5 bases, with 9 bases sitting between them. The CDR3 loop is CASSLSREYGYTF. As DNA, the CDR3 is TGTGCCAGCAGTTTAAGCCGGGAATATGGCTACACCTTC.

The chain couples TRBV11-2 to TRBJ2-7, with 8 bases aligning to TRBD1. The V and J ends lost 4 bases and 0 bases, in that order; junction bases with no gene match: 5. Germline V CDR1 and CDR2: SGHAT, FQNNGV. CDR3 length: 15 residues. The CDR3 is CASSSGTGFSYEQYF. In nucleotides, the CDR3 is TGTGCCAGCAGCTCGGGGACAGGATTCTCCTACGAGCAGTACTTC.

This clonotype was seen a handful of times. The CDR3 DNA reads as TGTGCCAGCAGTTACAAGTACCGAGGGGTACCCTCCTACGAGCAGTACTTC. This sequence encodes CASSYKYRGVPSYEQYF. J is TRBJ2-7 and V is TRBV6-5; tentatively, D is TRBD1 or TRBD2 (5 bases each). Per the germline V gene, CDR1 is MNHEY and CDR2 is SVGAGI. The CDR3 is made up of 17 amino acids. The V gene lost 2 bases and the J gene lost 0 bases, with 17 bases spanning the gap.

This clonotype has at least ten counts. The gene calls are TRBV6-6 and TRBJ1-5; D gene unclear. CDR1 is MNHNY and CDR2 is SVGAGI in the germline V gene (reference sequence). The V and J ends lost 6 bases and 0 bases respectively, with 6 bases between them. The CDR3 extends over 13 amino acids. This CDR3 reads CASSQNSNQPQHF. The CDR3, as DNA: TGTGCCAGCAGCCAAAATAGCAATCAGCCCCAGCATTTT.

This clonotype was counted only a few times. The CDR3 bases are TGTGCCAGCAGTGAATTGAGGAGGACTAGCCATGAGCAGTTCTTC. It is translated as CASSELRRTSHEQFF. The chain links TRBV6-1 to TRBJ2-1, with 8 positions matching TRBD2. The CDR3 sequence is 15 residues long. V lost 2 bases and J lost 8; bases outside the gene matches: 8. Germline V gives CDR1 MNHNS, CDR2 SASEGT.

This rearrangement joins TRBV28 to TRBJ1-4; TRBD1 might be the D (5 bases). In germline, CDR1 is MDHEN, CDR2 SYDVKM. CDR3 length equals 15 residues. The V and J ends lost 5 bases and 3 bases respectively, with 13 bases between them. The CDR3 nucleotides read TGTGCCAGCAGTCCCGATGGGGCTGCTAATGAAAAACTGTTTTTT. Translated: CASSPDGAANEKLFF.

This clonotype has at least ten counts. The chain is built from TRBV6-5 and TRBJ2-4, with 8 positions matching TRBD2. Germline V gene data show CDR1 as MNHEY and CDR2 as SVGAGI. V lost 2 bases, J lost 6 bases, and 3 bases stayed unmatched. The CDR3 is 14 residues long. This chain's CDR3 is CASSYGTSGNIQYF. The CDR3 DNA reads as TGTGCCAGCAGTTACGGTACTAGCGGAAACATTCAGTACTTC.

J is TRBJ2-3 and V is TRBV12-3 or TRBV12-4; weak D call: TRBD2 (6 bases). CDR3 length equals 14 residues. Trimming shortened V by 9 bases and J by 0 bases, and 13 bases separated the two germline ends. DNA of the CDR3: TGTGCCAGTGTCGGGAGACCTAGCACAGATACGCAGTATTTT. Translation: CASVGRPSTDTQYF.

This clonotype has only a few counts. In DNA form, the CDR3 reads TGTGCCAGCAGCCAAGTGCTAGGGGGCCATCAGCCCCAGCATTTT. Amino acids: CASSQVLGGHQPQHF. This sequence joins TRBV3-1 and TRBJ1-5, with 7 positions matching TRBD1. V lost 1 base and J lost 5; bases outside the gene matches: 5. Germline V CDR1 and CDR2: LGHDT, YNNKEL (reference sequence). This CDR3 spans 15 amino acids.

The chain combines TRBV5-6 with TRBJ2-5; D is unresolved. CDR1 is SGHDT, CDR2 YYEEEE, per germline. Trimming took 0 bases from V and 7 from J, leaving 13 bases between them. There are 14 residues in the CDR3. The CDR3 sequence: CASSLVVDPRTQYF. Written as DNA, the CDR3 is TGTGCCAGCAGCTTGGTGGTGGACCCTCGGACCCAGTACTTC.

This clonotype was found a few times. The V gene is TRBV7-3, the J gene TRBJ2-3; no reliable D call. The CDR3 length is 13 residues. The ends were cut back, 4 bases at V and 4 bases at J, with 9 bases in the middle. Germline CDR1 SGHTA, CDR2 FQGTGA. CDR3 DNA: TGTGCCAGCAGCTCCCGAAAACCAGATACGCAGTATTTT. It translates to CASSSRKPDTQYF.

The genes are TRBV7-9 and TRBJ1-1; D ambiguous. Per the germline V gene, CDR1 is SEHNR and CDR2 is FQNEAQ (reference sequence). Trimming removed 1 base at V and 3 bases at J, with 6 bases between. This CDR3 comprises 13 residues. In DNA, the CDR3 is TGTGCCAGCAGCTTAGAGTGGGACACTGAAGCTTTCTTT. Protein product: CASSLEWDTEAFF.

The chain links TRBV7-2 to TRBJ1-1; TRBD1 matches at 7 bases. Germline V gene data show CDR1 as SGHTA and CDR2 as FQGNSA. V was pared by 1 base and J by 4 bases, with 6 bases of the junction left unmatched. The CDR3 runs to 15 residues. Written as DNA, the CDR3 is TGTGCCAGCAGCTTAGTTGGCAGGGGGACCACTGAAGCTTTCTTT. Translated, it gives CASSLVGRGTTEAFF. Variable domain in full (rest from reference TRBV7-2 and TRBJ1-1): GAGVSQSPSNKVTEKGKDVELRCDPISGHTALYWYRQSLGQGLEFLIYFQGNSAPDKSGLPSDRFSAERTGGSVSTLTIQRTQQEDSAVYLCASSLVGRGTTEAFFGQGTRLTVV.

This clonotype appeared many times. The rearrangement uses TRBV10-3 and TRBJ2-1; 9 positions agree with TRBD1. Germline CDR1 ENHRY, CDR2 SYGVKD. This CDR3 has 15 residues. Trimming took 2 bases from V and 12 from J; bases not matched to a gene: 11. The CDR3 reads CAISERDRAPHGQFF. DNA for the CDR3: TGTGCCATCAGTGAGAGGGACAGGGCCCCCCACGGGCAGTTCTTC.

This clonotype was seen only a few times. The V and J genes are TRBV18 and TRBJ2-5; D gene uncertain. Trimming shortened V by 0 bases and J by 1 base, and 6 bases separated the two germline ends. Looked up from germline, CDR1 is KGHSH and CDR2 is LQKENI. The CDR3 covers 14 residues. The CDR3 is CASSPPPSQETQYF. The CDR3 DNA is TGTGCCAGCTCACCACCACCCAGCCAAGAGACCCAGTACTTC.

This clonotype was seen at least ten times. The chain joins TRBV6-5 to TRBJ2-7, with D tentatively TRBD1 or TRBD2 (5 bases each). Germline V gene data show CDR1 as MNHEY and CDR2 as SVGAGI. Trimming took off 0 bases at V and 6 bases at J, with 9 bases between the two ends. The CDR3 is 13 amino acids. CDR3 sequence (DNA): TGTGCCAGCAGTTACTCGAGGGGAGCCGAGCAGTACTTC. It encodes CASSYSRGAEQYF.

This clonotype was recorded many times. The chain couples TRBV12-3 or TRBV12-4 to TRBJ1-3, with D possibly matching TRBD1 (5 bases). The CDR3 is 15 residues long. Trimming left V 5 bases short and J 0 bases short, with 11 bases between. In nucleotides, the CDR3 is TGTGCCAGCAGTCCAAGCGGGGGCTCTGGAAACACCATATATTTT. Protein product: CASSPSGGSGNTIYF.

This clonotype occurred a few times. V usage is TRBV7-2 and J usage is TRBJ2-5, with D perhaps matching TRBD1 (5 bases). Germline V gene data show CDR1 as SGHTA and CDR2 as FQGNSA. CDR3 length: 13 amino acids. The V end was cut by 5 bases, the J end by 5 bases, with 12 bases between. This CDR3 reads CASSQGKRETQYF. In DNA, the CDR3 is TGTGCCAGCAGCCAGGGCAAGAGGGAGACCCAGTACTTC.

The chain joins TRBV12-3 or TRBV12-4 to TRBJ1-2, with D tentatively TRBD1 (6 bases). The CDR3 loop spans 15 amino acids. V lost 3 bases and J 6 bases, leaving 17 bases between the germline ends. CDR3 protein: CASSFQMTGANGYTF. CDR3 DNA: TGTGCCAGCAGTTTCCAGATGACAGGAGCTAATGGCTACACCTTC.

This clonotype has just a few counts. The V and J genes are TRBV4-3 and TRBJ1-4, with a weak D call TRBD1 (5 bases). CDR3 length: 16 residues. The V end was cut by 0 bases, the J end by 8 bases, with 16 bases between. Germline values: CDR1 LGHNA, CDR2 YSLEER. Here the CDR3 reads CASSQDPLGRTEKLFF. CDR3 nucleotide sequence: TGCGCCAGCAGCCAAGACCCCCTGGGACGGACCGAAAAACTGTTTTTT.

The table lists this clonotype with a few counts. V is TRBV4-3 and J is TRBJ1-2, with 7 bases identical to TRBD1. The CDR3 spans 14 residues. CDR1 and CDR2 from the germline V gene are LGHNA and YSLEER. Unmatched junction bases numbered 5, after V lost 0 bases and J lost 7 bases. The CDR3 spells CASSQERTGGGYTF. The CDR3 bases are TGCGCCAGCAGCCAAGAGAGGACAGGCGGTGGCTACACCTTC.

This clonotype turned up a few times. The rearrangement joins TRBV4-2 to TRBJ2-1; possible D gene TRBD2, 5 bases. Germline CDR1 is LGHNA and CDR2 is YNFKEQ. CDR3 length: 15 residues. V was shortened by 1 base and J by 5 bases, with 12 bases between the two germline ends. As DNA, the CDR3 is TGTGCCAGCAGCCAAGGGGAGCGCACCAACAATGAGCAGTTCTTC. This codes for CASSQGERTNNEQFF.

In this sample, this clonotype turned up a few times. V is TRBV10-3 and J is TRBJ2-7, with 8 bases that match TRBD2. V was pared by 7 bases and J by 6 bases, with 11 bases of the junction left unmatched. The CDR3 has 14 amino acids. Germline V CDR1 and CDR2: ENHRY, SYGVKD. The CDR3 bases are TGTGCCATCACCTCATCCGGGGGGGCGAGCGAGCAGTACTTC. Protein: CAITSSGGASEQYF.

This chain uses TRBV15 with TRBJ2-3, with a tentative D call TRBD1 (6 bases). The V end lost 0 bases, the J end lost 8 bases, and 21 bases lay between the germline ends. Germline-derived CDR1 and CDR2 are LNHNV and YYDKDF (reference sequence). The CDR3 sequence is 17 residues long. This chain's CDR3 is CATSRDLGAPGRATQYF. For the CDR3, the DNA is TGTGCCACCAGCAGAGATCTGGGGGCTCCGGGAAGGGCTACGCAGTATTTT.

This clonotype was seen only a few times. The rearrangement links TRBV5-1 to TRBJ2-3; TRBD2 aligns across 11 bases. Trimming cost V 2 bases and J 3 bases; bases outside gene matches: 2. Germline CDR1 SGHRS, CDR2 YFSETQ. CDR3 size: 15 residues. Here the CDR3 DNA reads TGCGCCAGCAGCTTAAGGACTAGCGGGACAGATACGCAGTATTTT. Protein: CASSLRTSGTDTQYF.

The CDR3 DNA follows: TGTGCCAGCAGTGAAGACAGGAGCAAGCCGCCCCAGCATTTT. Translated, it gives CASSEDRSKPPQHF. J is TRBJ1-5 and V is TRBV6-1, with D possibly matching TRBD1 (5 bases). The V and J ends lost 1 base and 9 bases respectively, with 13 bases between them. CDR1 is MNHNS, CDR2 SASEGT, per germline. This CDR3 is 14 amino acids long.